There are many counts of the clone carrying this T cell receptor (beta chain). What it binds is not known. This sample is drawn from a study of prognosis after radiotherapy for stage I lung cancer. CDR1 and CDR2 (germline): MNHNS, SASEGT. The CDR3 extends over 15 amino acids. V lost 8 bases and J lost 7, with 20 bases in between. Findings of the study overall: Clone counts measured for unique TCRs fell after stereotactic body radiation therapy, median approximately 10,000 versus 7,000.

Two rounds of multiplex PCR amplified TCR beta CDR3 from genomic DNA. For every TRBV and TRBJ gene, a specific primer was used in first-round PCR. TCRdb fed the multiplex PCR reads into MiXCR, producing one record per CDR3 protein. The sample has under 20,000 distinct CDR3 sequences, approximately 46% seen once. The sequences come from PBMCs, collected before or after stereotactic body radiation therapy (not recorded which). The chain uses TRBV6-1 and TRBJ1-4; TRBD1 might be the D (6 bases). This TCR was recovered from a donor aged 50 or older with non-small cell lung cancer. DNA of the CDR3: TGTGCCAGCTCAAAGATGGGGGCGAAGGGTGAAAAACTGTTTTTT. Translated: CASSKMGAKGEKLFF.